This TCR beta chain was observed in a study of T cell clonality in common variable immunodeficiency. The CDR3 contains 16 residues. V shed 5 bases and J shed 5 bases, with 18 bases lying between them. Germline V CDR1 and CDR2: SGHVS, FQNEAQ. Heparinized whole blood, about 5 to 9 ml, came from each donor. This clone occurred many times. As yet, its antigen is unknown. The read ends 3 residues early relative to the CDR3; the germline J gene fills the gap. The study, taken as a whole, reports: In common variable immunodeficiency, TCR beta chains reportedly carried fewer deletions and N-nucleotide insertions. Repertoire-complication correlations in CVID were limited by patient heterogeneity.

Some clones are missing from TCRdb's copy, which holds only in-frame ones; the method was immunoSEQ multiplex PCR. The sample has about 37,000 clones, none seen only once. The specimen was peripheral blood mononuclear cells. V and J are TRBV7-8 and TRBJ2-2; possible D gene TRBD1, 5 bases. The TCR originated in a person aged 18 to 70 in good health. Partial CDR3 DNA: TGTGCCAGCAGCCCGCTAGTAGGGGATTTGACCGGGGAG. This gives the protein CASSPLVGDLTGE. The CDR3 in full is CASSPLVGDLTGELFF.